The 18 T cell receptor beta chains below all came from one sample that was sequenced in a study of regulatory T cells in long-lasting Graves disease. The sample's time point: newly diagnosed GD, antithyroid drugs for less than 3 months. The TCR library was made from RNA that had been extracted from PBMCs in TRIzol. Construction of the TCR beta libraries employed iRepertoire HTBI primers in conjunction with Arm-PCR of CDR3 regions. TCRdb passed the multiplex PCR reads through MiXCR, listing each CDR3 protein once. The sample includes 450,000 to 700,000 distinct CDR3 sequences, 13% of them seen just once. The sample also formed part of further work on T cells in Graves' hyperthyroidism and ophthalmopathy.

This sample comprised peripheral blood mononuclear cells (PBMCs), obtained at new diagnosis, from a patient treated with antithyroid drugs. These receptors all stem from a man aged 30 to 39 with Graves disease.

V is TRBV3-1 and J is TRBJ2-1; 9 positions match TRBD2. The junction had 12 bases not matched to a gene; V was cut back by 0 bases and J by 6 bases. The CDR3 is made up of 18 amino acids. Germline V lookup: CDR1 LGHDT, CDR2 YNNKEL (reference sequence). CDR3 DNA sequence: TGTGCCAGCAGCCAAGATCCCCTAGCGGGATCAGGGAGCAATGAGCAGTTCTTC. It encodes CASSQDPLAGSGSNEQFF.

This clonotype occurred many times. V usage is TRBV2 and J usage is TRBJ1-4; TRBD1 matches 7 bases. The CDR3 loop spans 15 amino acids. V shed 8 bases, J shed 2 bases, and the junction held 8 bases outside the gene matches. Germline V gene data show CDR1 as SNHLY and CDR2 as FYNNEI. In DNA, the CDR3 is TGTGCCAGCGGTCAGGGGGAAGGGACTAATGAAAAACTGTTTTTT. Translation: CASGQGEGTNEKLFF.

The chain links TRBV2 to TRBJ2-7; TRBD1 agrees at 8 bases. The CDR3 has 14 amino acids. With 8 bases clipped from V and 3 bases from J, the junction kept 9 bases outside the gene matches. In germline, CDR1 is SNHLY, CDR2 FYNNEI. The CDR3 DNA follows: TGTGCCAGCTCAGGGGGCCGGGCACACTACGAGCAGTACTTC. Its translation: CASSGGRAHYEQYF.

The gene calls are TRBV11-2 and TRBJ2-7, with D unclear. The CDR3 spans 14 residues. Trimming took 1 base from V and 7 from J, leaving 14 bases between them. Germline V gene lookup returns CDR1 SGHAT and CDR2 FQNNGV. CDR3 in DNA: TGTGCCAGCAGCTTAGTTAAGAGACCCCAAGAGCAGTACTTC. Amino acid sequence: CASSLVKRPQEQYF.

The chain is built from TRBV3-1 and TRBJ1-2; no firm D call. Germline CDR1 reads LGHDT; CDR2 reads YNNKEL (reference sequence). Trimming cost V 4 bases and J 1 base, with 13 bases left between them. This CDR3 has 15 amino acids. The DNA for the CDR3 is TGTGCCAGCAGCCCTCGGGATAGGGTTAACTATGGCTACACCTTC. Translating it yields CASSPRDRVNYGYTF.

A word on this clonotype: Given a much more abundant clone one base away, this may be a read error. The V call is TRBV20-1, the J call TRBJ2-5; 7 bases agree with TRBD1. Trimming cost V 2 bases and J 5 bases; bases outside gene matches: 11. Per the germline V gene, CDR1 is DFQATT and CDR2 is SNEGSKA (reference sequence). The CDR3 extends over 15 amino acids. This chain's CDR3 is CSARLPLTGEETQYF. As DNA, the CDR3 is TGCAGTGCTAGACTCCCCCTCACAGGGGAGGAGACCCAGTACTTC.

V gene TRBV20-1 combines with J gene TRBJ2-1, with D unclear. The CDR3 totals 15 residues. Germline V gene lookup returns CDR1 DFQATT and CDR2 SNEGSKA (reference sequence). Trimming removed 3 bases at V and 0 bases at J, with 12 bases between. CDR3 in amino acids: CSASSLRSSYNEQFF. Written as DNA, the CDR3 is TGCAGTGCTAGTAGCCTACGAAGCTCCTACAATGAGCAGTTCTTC.

The CDR3 region is CASTQGGDGQPQHF. CDR3 nucleotide sequence: TGTGCCAGCACTCAAGGGGGGGACGGTCAGCCCCAGCATTTT. The V and J genes are TRBV6-1 and TRBJ1-5, with TRBD1 as a possible D gene (6 bases). Looked up from germline, CDR1 is MNHNS and CDR2 is SASEGT. The CDR3 spans 14 residues. V was cut by 7 bases and J by 6 bases, with 16 bases left in between.

This clonotype has a count of ten or more. The rearrangement joins TRBV20-1 to TRBJ2-3, with a possible D match to TRBD1 (6 bases). V lost 5 bases, J lost 2 bases, and 14 bases lay in between. The CDR3 has 14 amino acids. Germline V gene sequence: CDR1 DFQATT, CDR2 SNEGSKA (reference sequence). The CDR3 sequence: CSARTDRSTDTQYF. CDR3 DNA: TGCAGTGCTCGTACTGACAGGTCCACAGATACGCAGTATTTT.

This clonotype was counted many times. This chain links TRBV6-1 with TRBJ2-1; 8 bases are shared with TRBD2. Germline V CDR1 and CDR2: MNHNS, SASEGT. The trim removed 11 bases at V and 9 bases at J, leaving 27 bases unmatched. The CDR3 is made up of 18 amino acids. CDR3 coding DNA: TGTGCCTTGGGGTGGAAAGCCGGGGAAGGTAGCGGGATCGGTGAGCAGTTCTTC. This translates into CALGWKAGEGSGIGEQFF.

This clonotype appeared many times. The chain has TRBV3-1 and TRBJ2-1; 8 nucleotides align to TRBD2. This CDR3 is built from 14 residues. V lost 3 bases, J lost 13 bases, and 11 bases stayed unmatched. Per germline, CDR1 LGHDT and CDR2 YNNKEL (reference sequence). DNA for the CDR3: TGTGCCAGCAGCCAGCGGACTAGCACATCTACTCAGTTCTTC. This encodes CASSQRTSTSTQFF.

There are many counts of this clonotype. This sequence joins TRBV7-9 and TRBJ1-2; TRBD1 matches 10 bases. V gave up 5 bases and J gave up 0 bases; unmatched junction bases: 6. Germline CDR1 and CDR2: SEHNR and FQNEAQ (reference sequence). The CDR3 consists of 16 residues. As DNA, the CDR3 is TGTGCCAGCAGCCCGACAGGGGGCACAGCTAACTATGGCTACACCTTC. It specifies CASSPTGGTANYGYTF.

V is TRBV27 and J is TRBJ2-7, with 7 positions matching TRBD1. V was pared by 6 bases and J by 2 bases, with 10 bases of the junction left unmatched. Germline-derived CDR1 and CDR2 are MNHEY and SMNVEV (reference sequence). CDR3 length equals 15 residues. The CDR3 is CASREGTDNTYEQYF. CDR3 DNA: TGTGCCAGCAGGGAAGGGACAGACAATACCTACGAGCAGTACTTC.

This clonotype was seen more than once but under ten times. This chain connects TRBV5-1 to TRBJ2-5; D call uncertain. Trimming left V 3 bases short and J 7 bases short, with 13 bases between. CDR3 length equals 13 residues. Per germline, CDR1 SGHRS and CDR2 YFSETQ. The CDR3 region is CASSSLPVGTQYF. The DNA for the CDR3 is TGCGCCAGCAGCTCCCTCCCAGTAGGGACCCAGTACTTC.

This clonotype appeared many times. This rearrangement joins TRBV24-1 to TRBJ2-7; D gene ambiguous. There are 15 residues in the CDR3. The V end lost 2 bases, the J end lost 2 bases, and 12 bases lay between the germline ends. CDR1 is KGHDR, CDR2 SFDVKD, per germline. DNA for the CDR3: TGTGCCACCAGTGATTCAAGGGTCAGCGCCTACGAGCAGTACTTC. Protein sequence: CATSDSRVSAYEQYF.

This clonotype was detected ten times or more. The chain recombines TRBV12-3 or TRBV12-4 with TRBJ2-2; the D gene is possibly TRBD2 (6 bases). This CDR3 has 15 residues. V lost 2 bases and J 5 bases, leaving 12 bases between the germline ends. CDR3 sequence (DNA): TGTGCCAGCAGTTTACTGGGCGCGGGGACCGGGGAGCTGTTTTTT. Protein sequence: CASSLLGAGTGELFF.

This clonotype was picked up many times. The chain employs TRBV20-1 and TRBJ2-3; D remains ambiguous. The CDR3 loop spans 11 amino acids. Trimming cost V 3 bases and J 6 bases, with 7 bases left between them. The V gene's germline CDR1 is DFQATT and CDR2 SNEGSKA (reference sequence). The CDR3 loop reads CSASGQDTQYF. CDR3 nucleotides: TGCAGTGCTAGTGGTCAGGATACGCAGTATTTT.

This clonotype showed up many times. J is TRBJ2-7 and V is TRBV6-2 or TRBV6-3, with D uncertain. V was shortened by 2 bases and J by 4 bases, with 24 bases between the two germline ends. From germline, CDR1 is MNHEY and CDR2 SVGEGT. This CDR3 has 18 residues. The DNA of the CDR3 is TGTGCCAGCAGTTACAGAACGGATCGGGTGGAGTGGCTTTACGAGCAGTACTTC. The encoded protein is CASSYRTDRVEWLYEQYF.